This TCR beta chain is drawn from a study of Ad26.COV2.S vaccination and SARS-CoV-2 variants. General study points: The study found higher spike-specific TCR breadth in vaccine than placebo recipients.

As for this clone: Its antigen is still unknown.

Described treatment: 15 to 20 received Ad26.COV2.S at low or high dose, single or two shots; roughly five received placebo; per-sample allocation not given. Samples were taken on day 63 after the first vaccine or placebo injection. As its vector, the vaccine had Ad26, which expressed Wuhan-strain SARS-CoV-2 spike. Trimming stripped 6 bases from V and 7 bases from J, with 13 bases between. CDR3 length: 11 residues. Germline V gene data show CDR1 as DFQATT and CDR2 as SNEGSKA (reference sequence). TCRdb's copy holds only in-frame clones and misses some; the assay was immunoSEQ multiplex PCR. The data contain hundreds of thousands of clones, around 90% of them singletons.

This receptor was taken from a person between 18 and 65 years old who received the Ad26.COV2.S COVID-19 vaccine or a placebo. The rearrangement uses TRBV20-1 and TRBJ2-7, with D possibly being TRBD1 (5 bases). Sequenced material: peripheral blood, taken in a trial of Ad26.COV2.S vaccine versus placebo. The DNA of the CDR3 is TGCAGTGCGGCAAGGGGCCGTGAGCAGTACTTC. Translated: CSAARGREQYF.